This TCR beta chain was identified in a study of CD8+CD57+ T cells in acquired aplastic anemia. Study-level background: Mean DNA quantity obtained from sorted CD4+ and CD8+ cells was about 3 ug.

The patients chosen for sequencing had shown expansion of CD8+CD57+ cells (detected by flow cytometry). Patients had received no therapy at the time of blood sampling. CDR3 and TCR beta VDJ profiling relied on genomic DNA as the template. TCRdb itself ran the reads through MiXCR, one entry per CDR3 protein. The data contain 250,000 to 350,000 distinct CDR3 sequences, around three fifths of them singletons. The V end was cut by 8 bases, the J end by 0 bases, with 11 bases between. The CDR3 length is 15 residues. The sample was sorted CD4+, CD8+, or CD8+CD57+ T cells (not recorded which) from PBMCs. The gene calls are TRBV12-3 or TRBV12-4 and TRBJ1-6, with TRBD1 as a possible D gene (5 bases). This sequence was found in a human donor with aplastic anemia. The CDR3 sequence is CASSRRGSYNSPLHF. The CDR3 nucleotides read TGTGCCAGCTCCCGGAGGGGCTCCTATAATTCACCCCTCCACTTT.